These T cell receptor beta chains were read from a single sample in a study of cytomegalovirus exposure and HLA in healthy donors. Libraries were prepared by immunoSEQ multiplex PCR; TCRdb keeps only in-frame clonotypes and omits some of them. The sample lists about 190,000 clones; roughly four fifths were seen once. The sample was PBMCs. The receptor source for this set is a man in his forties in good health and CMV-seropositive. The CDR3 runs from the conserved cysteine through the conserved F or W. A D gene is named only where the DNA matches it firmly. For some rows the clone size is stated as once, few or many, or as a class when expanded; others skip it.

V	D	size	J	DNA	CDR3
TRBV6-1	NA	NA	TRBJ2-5	TGTGCCAGCAGTGAAGCGCGCACGTACCAAGAGACCCAGTACTTC	CASSEARTYQETQYF
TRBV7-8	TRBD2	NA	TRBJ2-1	TGTGCCAGCAGCTCCCGGGGGGACCCATCCTACAATGAGCAGTTCTTC	CASSSRGDPSYNEQFF
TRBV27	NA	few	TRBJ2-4	TGTGCCAGCAGTTTAAATACGATACTAGCCAAAAACATTCAGTACTTC	CASSLNTILAKNIQYF
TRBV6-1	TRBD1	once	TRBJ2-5	TGTGCCAGCAGTCAACAGGGGTTCTCTGAGACCCAGTACTTC	CASSQQGFSETQYF
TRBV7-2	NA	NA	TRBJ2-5	TGTGCCAGCAGCTTAGGGGGCACGTACCAAGAGACCCAGTACTTC	CASSLGGTYQETQYF
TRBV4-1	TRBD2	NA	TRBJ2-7	TGCGCCAGCAGCCAAGATACTAGCGGGAGGGTCTACGAGCAGTACTTC	CASSQDTSGRVYEQYF
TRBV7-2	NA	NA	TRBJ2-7	TGTGCCAGCAGCTTACGAGACAACTCCTACGAGCAGTACTTC	CASSLRDNSYEQYF
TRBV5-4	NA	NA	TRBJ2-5	TGTGCCAGCAGCTTACAGGGGGGGGAGCAGTACTTC	CASSLQGGEQYF
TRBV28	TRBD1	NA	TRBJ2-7	TGTGCCAGCAGTTTGGGAGACAGGGCCGAGCAGTACTTC	CASSLGDRAEQYF
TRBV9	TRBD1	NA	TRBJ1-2	TGTGCCAGCAGCTTGACAGGGGGAGGCTACACCTTC	CASSLTGGGYTF
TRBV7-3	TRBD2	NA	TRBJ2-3	TGTGCCAGCAGCAAAAGGGCTAGCGGGAGAGGGACAGATACGCAGTATTTT	CASSKRASGRGTDTQYF
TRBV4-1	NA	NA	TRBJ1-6	TGCGCCAGCAGCCTCGGGACTCCCCAGGGTGATAATTCACCCCTCCACTTT	CASSLGTPQGDNSPLHF
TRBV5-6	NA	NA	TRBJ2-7	TGTGCCAGCAGCCCCCCCCCTCCGGACAGAGCGAATACGCCCTACGAGCAGTACTTC	CASSPPPPDRANTPYEQYF
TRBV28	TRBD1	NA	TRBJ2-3	TGTGCCAGCAGTTTATTTCAGGGGGCGAGCACAGATACGCAGTATTTT	CASSLFQGASTDTQYF
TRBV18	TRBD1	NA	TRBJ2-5	TGTGCCAGCTCACCACCGGACAGGGGGGGAGAGACCCAGTACTTC	CASSPPDRGGETQYF
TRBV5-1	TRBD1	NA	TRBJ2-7	TGCGCCAGCAGCTTCCAGACAGGGTGGCACGAGCAGTACTTC	CASSFQTGWHEQYF
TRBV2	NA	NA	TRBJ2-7	TGTGCCAGCGGGGTTGGGCGAGGGGAGCAGTACTTC	CASGVGRGEQYF
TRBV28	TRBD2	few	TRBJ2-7	TGTGCCAGCAGTCCCCCGGCTAGCGGAGCCTACGAGCAGTACTTC	CASSPPASGAYEQYF
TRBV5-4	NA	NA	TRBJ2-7	TGTGCCAGCAGCTTACAAGCAGGCTACGAGCAGTACTTC	CASSLQAGYEQYF
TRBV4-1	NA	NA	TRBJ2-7	TGCGCCAGCAGCCAAGAGGAGGGTGTCTACGAGCAGTACTTC	CASSQEEGVYEQYF
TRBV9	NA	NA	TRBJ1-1	TGTGCCAGCAGCGTAGATCTGAGCATGAACACTGAAGCTTTCTTT	CASSVDLSMNTEAFF
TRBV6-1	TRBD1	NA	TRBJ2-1	TGTGCCAGCAGTGACCCCAACCGGGGGACAGGGACCTACAATGAGCAGTTCTTC	CASSDPNRGTGTYNEQFF
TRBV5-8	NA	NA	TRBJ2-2	TGTGCCAGCAGCTTGCGGCAGGGGACCGGGGAGCTGTTTTTT	CASSLRQGTGELFF
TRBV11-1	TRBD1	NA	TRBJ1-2	TGTGCCAGCAGACCCGGACAGGGGATGTATGGCTACACCTTC	CASRPGQGMYGYTF
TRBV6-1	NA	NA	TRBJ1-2	TGTGCCAGCAGTGAAGGAGGGAACTATGGCTACACCTTC	CASSEGGNYGYTF
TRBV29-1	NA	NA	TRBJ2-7	TGCAGCGTGCCGGGACTGACTTCCTACGAGCAGTACTTC	CSVPGLTSYEQYF
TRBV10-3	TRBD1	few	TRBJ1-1	TGTGCCATCAGTGAGTCGACCTTCTGGCAGGGGGCTATGAACACTGAAGCTTTCTTT	CAISESTFWQGAMNTEAFF
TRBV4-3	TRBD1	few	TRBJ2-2	TGCGCCAGCAGCCAAGATAGGGGACAGGTGAACACCGGGGAGCTGTTTTTT	CASSQDRGQVNTGELFF
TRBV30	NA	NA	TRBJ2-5	TGTGCCTGGAGTAAGCGGGAGACCCAGTACTTC	CAWSKRETQYF
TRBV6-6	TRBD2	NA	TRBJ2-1	TGTGCCAGCAGTTACAGGGCGGGAGGACCAGCGGAGCAGTTCTTC	CASSYRAGGPAEQFF
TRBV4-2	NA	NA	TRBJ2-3	TGTGCCAGCAGCCCCTCGTCTCTAGATACGCAGTATTTT	CASSPSSLDTQYF
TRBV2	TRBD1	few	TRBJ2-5	TGTGCCAGCAGTGAGGGCAGGGGGCTTGAGACCCAGTACTTC	CASSEGRGLETQYF
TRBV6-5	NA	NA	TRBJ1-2	TGTGCCACCCGATGGGCGGGGGGGCCCTCCTATGGCTACACCTTC	CATRWAGGPSYGYTF
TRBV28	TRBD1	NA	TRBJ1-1	TGTGCCAGCAGTCCCGTGTATGGGACAGGTTTCACTGAAGCTTTCTTT	CASSPVYGTGFTEAFF
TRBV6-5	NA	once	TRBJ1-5	TGTGCCAGCAGTAGTCGGGAGAGACAGCCCCAGCATTTT	CASSSRERQPQHF
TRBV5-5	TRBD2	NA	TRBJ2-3	TGTGCCAGCAGCTTGACAGCGGGGCCTGGCACAGATACGCAGTATTTT	CASSLTAGPGTDTQYF
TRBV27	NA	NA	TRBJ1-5	TGTGCCAGCAGTCCGACAGGCGTATACGCTTATAGCAATCAGCCCCAGCATTTT	CASSPTGVYAYSNQPQHF
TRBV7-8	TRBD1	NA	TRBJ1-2	TGTGCCAGCAGCGCCCAGATTGGGTCCGGGACAGGGGGCTTCGGCGGCTACACCTTC	CASSAQIGSGTGGFGGYTF
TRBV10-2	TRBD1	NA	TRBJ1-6	TGCGCCAGCAGTTGGGGGACAGATAATTCACCCCTCCACTTT	CASSWGTDNSPLHF
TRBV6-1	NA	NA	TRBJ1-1	TGTGCCAGCCACATCTCCTATCGGGACACTGAAGCTTTCTTT	CASHISYRDTEAFF
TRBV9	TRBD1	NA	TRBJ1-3	TGTGCCAGCAGCCCAGGGACAGACTCTGGAAACACCATATATTTT	CASSPGTDSGNTIYF
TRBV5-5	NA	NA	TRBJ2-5	TGTGCCAGCAGCTCGACAGGTTACCAAGAGACCCAGTACTTC	CASSSTGYQETQYF
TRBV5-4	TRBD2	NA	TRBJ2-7	TGTGCCAGCAGCTTGCGCGGGAGGGCCGCATACGAGCAGTACTTC	CASSLRGRAAYEQYF
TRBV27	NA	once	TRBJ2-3	TGTGCCAGCAGTCTGGGACTGGCTGGAGGAGATACGCAGTATTTT	CASSLGLAGGDTQYF
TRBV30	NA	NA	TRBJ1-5	TGTGCCTTTCGACAGCGGGATCAGCCCCAGCATTTT	CAFRQRDQPQHF
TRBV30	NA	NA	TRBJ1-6	TGTGCCTGGAGTGCCCCTAGCTCCTATAATTCACCCCTCCACTTT	CAWSAPSSYNSPLHF
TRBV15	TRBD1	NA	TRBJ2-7	TGTGCCACCAGCGCGGGTTCCTCGGGACAGGGTGGCTACGAGCAGTACTTC	CATSAGSSGQGGYEQYF
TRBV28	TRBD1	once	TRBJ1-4	TGTGCCAGCAGCACGATTGGCTCCGGGACAGGAGGGTCTAATGAAAAACTGTTTTTT	CASSTIGSGTGGSNEKLFF
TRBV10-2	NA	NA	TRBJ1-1	TGCGCCAGCAGTGAGTCCAGCGTGTGGGCTGAAGCTTTCTTT	CASSESSVWAEAFF
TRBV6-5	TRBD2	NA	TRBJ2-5	TGTGCCAGCAGTCTAGCGGGGGGCATGCAGACCCAGTACTTC	CASSLAGGMQTQYF
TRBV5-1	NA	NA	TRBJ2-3	TGCGCCAGCAGTACGGGTAGCACAGATACGCAGTATTTT	CASSTGSTDTQYF
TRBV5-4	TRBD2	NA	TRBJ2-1	TGTGCCAGCAGCTCAGGGACTAGCGGGATCAATGAGCAGTTCTTC	CASSSGTSGINEQFF
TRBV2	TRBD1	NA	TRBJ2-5	TGTGCCAGCACCCCCGACAGGGTTGGCGGGGAGACCCAGTACTTC	CASTPDRVGGETQYF
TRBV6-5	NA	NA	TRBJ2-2	TGTGCCAGCAAAATAGGGGCTAGCGAGACCGGGGAGCTGTTTTTT	CASKIGASETGELFF